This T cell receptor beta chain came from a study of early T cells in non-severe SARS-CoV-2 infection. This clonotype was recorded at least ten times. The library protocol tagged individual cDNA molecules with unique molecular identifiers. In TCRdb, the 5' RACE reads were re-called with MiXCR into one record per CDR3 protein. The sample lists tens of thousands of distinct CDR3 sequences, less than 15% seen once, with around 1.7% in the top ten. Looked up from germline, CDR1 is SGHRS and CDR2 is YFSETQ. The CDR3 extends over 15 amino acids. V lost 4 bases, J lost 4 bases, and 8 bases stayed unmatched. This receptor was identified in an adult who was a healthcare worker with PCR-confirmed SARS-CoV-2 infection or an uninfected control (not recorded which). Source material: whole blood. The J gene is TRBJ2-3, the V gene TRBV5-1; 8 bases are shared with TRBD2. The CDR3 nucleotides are TGCGCCAGCAGCGAAGCGGGGGAGGTCCCAGATACGCAGTATTTT. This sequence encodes CASSEAGEVPDTQYF.